The 6 T cell receptor beta chains below were found in one sample sequenced in a study of T cell clonality in common variable immunodeficiency. Profiling relied on immunoSEQ multiplex PCR, and the TCRdb table lists in-frame clones only, not all of them. The specimen has about 43,000 clones, none found just once. Sequences were obtained from peripheral blood mononuclear cells. Receptor source: a person aged 18 to 70 in good health.

In this sample, this clone turned up many times. Read sequence stops 3 residues before the CDR3 end, and the germline J gene provides the missing end. The V call is TRBV2, the J call TRBJ2-1; 11 bases align to TRBD2. Germline-derived CDR1 and CDR2 are SNHLY and FYNNEI. Trimming at V came to 4 bases and at J to 6 bases, leaving 8 bases not matched to a gene. The CDR3 sequence is 16 residues long. This CDR3 is CASSGTTSGKVNEQFF. CDR3 bases read: TGTGCCAGCAGTGGAACGACTAGCGGGAAGGTCAATGAG.

Ten or more counts support this clone. The read stops 3 residues short of the end of the CDR3; the missing end is completed from the germline J gene. The V call is TRBV19, the J call TRBJ1-5; possibly TRBD1 for D (6 bases). Looked up from germline, CDR1 is LNHDA and CDR2 is SQIVND (reference sequence). The CDR3 contains 15 residues. Trimming took 10 bases from V and 1 from J, leaving 17 bases between them. The CDR3 region is CATVLTGMSNQPQHF. CDR3 DNA (partial): TGTGCCACCGTCCTTACAGGGATGAGCAATCAGCCC.

This clone showed up many times. The DNA ends 3 residues before the CDR3 does, and the rest of the CDR3 is filled in from the germline J gene. The genes are TRBV5-1 and TRBJ2-3, with a tentative D call TRBD2 (5 bases). Germline V gene data show CDR1 as SGHRS and CDR2 as YFSETQ. The CDR3 covers 14 residues. The CDR3 spells CASSLKEGQETQYF. Partial CDR3 DNA: TGCGCCAGCAGCTTGAAAGAGGGCCAAGAGACG. The full variable domain, completed using reference TRBV5-1 and TRBJ2-3, is KAGVTQTPRYLIKTRGQQVTLSCSPISGHRSVSWYQQTPGQGLQFLFEYFSETQRNKGNFPGRFSGRQFSNSRSEMNVSTLELGDSALYLCASSLKEGQETQYFGPGTRLTVL.

This clone showed up many times. The read gets to within 3 residues of the CDR3 end, and the germline J gene fills in the rest. The chain joins TRBV7-2 to TRBJ2-2, with 9 bases aligning to TRBD2. V gave up 8 bases and J gave up 6 bases; unmatched junction bases: 7. The CDR3 is 14 amino acids. Germline-derived CDR1 and CDR2 are SGHTA and FQGNSA. The DNA read from the CDR3 is TGTGCCAGCGCGGGGGGGATAGGCCCCGGGGAG. Encoded protein: CASAGGIGPGE. The entire CDR3 reads CASAGGIGPGELFF. The full variable domain, completed using reference TRBV7-2 and TRBJ2-2, is GAGVSQSPSNKVTEKGKDVELRCDPISGHTALYWYRQSLGQGLEFLIYFQGNSAPDKSGLPSDRFSAERTGGSVSTLTIQRTQQEDSAVYLCASAGGIGPGELFFGEGSRLTVL.

This clone was recorded at least ten times. The CDR3 is cut off 3 residues early in the read; its end comes from the germline J gene. This chain joins TRBV30 and TRBJ1-5, with D hard to call. The ends were cut back, 4 bases at V and 3 bases at J, with 13 bases in the middle. Germline assignment: CDR1 GTSNPN and CDR2 SVGIG (reference sequence). This CDR3 has 14 amino acids. The CDR3 reads CAWNGGGVNQPQHF. CDR3 DNA, as far as it was read: TGTGCCTGGAACGGTGGTGGTGTCAATCAGCCC. The whole variable domain, remainder taken from reference TRBV30 and TRBJ1-5, is SQTIHQWPATLVQPVGSPLSLECTVEGTSNPNLYWYRQAAGRGLQLLFYSVGIGQISSEVPQNLSASRPQDRQFILSSKKLLLSDSGFYLCAWNGGGVNQPQHFGDGTRLSIL.

The sample holds many counts of this clone. The sequenced part of the CDR3 DNA is TGTGCCATCAGTGAACTAGCGGGGAGTTACGAG. Translation: CAISELAGSYE. The CDR3 in full is CAISELAGSYEQYF. The chain combines TRBV10-3 with TRBJ2-7; 10 bases line up with TRBD2. The DNA ends 3 residues before the CDR3 does, and the rest of the CDR3 is filled in from the germline J gene. The CDR3 runs 14 residues. The V gene's germline CDR1 is ENHRY and CDR2 SYGVKD. Germline trimming cut 3 bases from V and 4 bases from J; bases unmatched to any gene: 3.